These 32 T cell receptor beta chains were all obtained from the same sample, sequenced in a study of blood T cell repertoires in COVID-19. Clones were read by immunoSEQ multiplex PCR, and TCRdb kept only the in-frame ones, dropping some. The repertoire holds 34,000 or so clones, with 85% to 95% as singletons. Material: peripheral blood. These receptors were collected from a man aged 60 to 69 with active or convalescent COVID-19.

By share, this clone counts as medium-sized. The rearrangement joins TRBV6-2 or TRBV6-3 to TRBJ2-7; no clear D gene. The CDR3 has 16 residues. Trimming shortened V by 2 bases and J by 2 bases, and 16 bases separated the two germline ends. Germline-derived CDR1 and CDR2 are MNHEY and SVGEGT. The CDR3 here is CASSYPMVASTYEQYF. The CDR3 DNA reads TGTGCCAGCAGTTACCCGATGGTCGCGTCCACCTACGAGCAGTACTTC.

The J gene is TRBJ2-1, the V gene TRBV2, with D possibly matching TRBD2 (6 bases). The germline gives CDR1 SNHLY, CDR2 FYNNEI. V was cut by 2 bases and J by 0 bases, with 11 bases left in between. CDR3 length: 16 amino acids. CDR3 sequence: CASSELAASSYNEQFF. The CDR3 bases are TGTGCCAGCAGTGAATTAGCGGCTAGCTCCTACAATGAGCAGTTCTTC.

This clone was picked up one time. The CDR3 here is CASSLGTSGGPNTGELFF. CDR3 DNA: TGTGCCAGCAGCCTTGGGACTAGCGGGGGCCCGAACACCGGGGAGCTGTTTTTT. The gene calls are TRBV5-4 and TRBJ2-2; TRBD2 matches at 14 bases. CDR1 is SGHNT and CDR2 is YYREEE in the germline V gene (reference sequence). The CDR3 consists of 18 residues. J gave up 0 bases and V 4 bases, and 5 bases lay outside the gene matches.

V usage is TRBV28 and J usage is TRBJ1-5; D uncertain. V lost 6 bases and J 4 bases, leaving 13 bases between the germline ends. CDR3 length: 14 amino acids. The V gene's germline CDR1 is MDHEN and CDR2 SYDVKM. The CDR3 DNA sequence: TGTGCCAGCAGCGACCCTCGGAGTAATCAGCCCCAGCATTTT. Translation gives CASSDPRSNQPQHF.

This rearrangement joins TRBV25-1 to TRBJ1-2; TRBD1 is a possible D gene (6 bases). The V gene lost 2 bases and the J gene lost 8 bases, with 21 bases spanning the gap. The CDR3 is 16 residues long. Germline V gene data show CDR1 as MGHDK and CDR2 as SYGVNS. The CDR3 loop reads CASSEPGQQASSGYTF. Written as DNA, the CDR3 is TGTGCCAGCAGTGAACCGGGACAACAAGCCTCATCGGGCTACACCTTC.

V and J are TRBV7-9 and TRBJ1-2, with 7 bases aligning to TRBD1. J gave up 8 bases and V 5 bases, and 11 bases lay outside the gene matches. CDR1 is SEHNR and CDR2 is FQNEAQ in the germline V gene (reference sequence). This CDR3 is 14 amino acids long. The DNA of the CDR3 is TGTGCCAGCAGCCAAGACAGGGCGAATTTAGGCTACACCTTC. Translated: CASSQDRANLGYTF.

The chain links TRBV7-8 to TRBJ1-6, with a weak D call TRBD1 (5 bases). Germline CDR1 is SGHVS and CDR2 is FQNEAQ. The CDR3 runs to 15 residues. The V end lost 4 bases, the J end lost 7 bases, and 14 bases lay between the germline ends. Here the CDR3 reads CASSYSRGGNSPLHF. CDR3 sequence (DNA): TGTGCCAGCAGCTACAGCCGGGGGGGAAATTCACCCCTCCACTTT.

For the CDR3, the DNA is TGTGCCAGCAGCTTAGCCCGCGGGGCTAGCGGGGCGTACTACGAGCAGTACTTC. Translating it yields CASSLARGASGAYYEQYF. The gene calls are TRBV7-2 and TRBJ2-7; 9 bases match TRBD2. V lost 0 bases, J lost 3 bases, and 12 bases stayed unmatched. The length of the CDR3 is 18 residues. CDR1 is SGHTA and CDR2 is FQGNSA in the germline V gene.

This clone was picked up a small number of times. The chain uses TRBV7-2 and TRBJ1-2; a weak D match, TRBD1 (5 bases). The CDR3 runs to 14 residues. The V gene lost 7 bases and the J gene lost 8 bases, with 20 bases spanning the gap. Germline values: CDR1 SGHTA, CDR2 FQGNSA. The CDR3 spells CASTTPGDFWGYTF. As DNA, the CDR3 is TGTGCCAGCACCACCCCCGGGGACTTCTGGGGCTACACCTTC.

The CDR3 spells CASSQGTVNQPQHF. CDR3 sequence (DNA): TGTGCCAGCAGCCAAGGGACAGTCAATCAGCCCCAGCATTTT. The chain couples TRBV7-2 to TRBJ1-5; 7 bases map to TRBD1. Germline loops: CDR1 SGHTA, CDR2 FQGNSA. With V trimmed by 5 bases and J by 3 bases, 4 bases remained unmatched. The CDR3 is 14 residues long.

The chain employs TRBV18 and TRBJ1-2; D ambiguous. Trimming took off 3 bases at V and 8 bases at J, with 13 bases between the two ends. CDR1 is KGHSH, CDR2 LQKENI, per germline. The CDR3 is 13 residues long. CDR3 in amino acids: CASSPPGSVGYTF. Here the CDR3 DNA reads TGTGCCAGCTCACCTCCGGGATCTGTCGGCTACACCTTC.

This chain joins TRBV5-1 and TRBJ1-2; TRBD1 aligns across 7 bases. The trim removed 2 bases at V and 0 bases at J, leaving 7 bases unmatched. There are 16 residues in the CDR3. CDR1 is SGHRS and CDR2 is YFSETQ in the germline V gene. CDR3 DNA: TGCGCCAGCAGCTTAATAGGGACAGAAGCTAACTATGGCTACACCTTC. It yields the protein CASSLIGTEANYGYTF.

The J gene is TRBJ2-7, the V gene TRBV2; no clear D gene. This CDR3 comprises 13 residues. V was shortened by 2 bases and J by 3 bases, with 8 bases between the two germline ends. CDR1 and CDR2 (germline): SNHLY, FYNNEI. The CDR3 nucleotides read TGTGCCAGCAGTGAAAATCACGGCTACGAGCAGTACTTC. It translates to CASSENHGYEQYF.

V is TRBV18 and J is TRBJ2-1; TRBD2 agrees at 7 bases. Trimming at V came to 4 bases and at J to 5 bases, leaving 5 bases not matched to a gene. Germline-derived CDR1 and CDR2 are KGHSH and LQKENI. This CDR3 region has 14 residues. The CDR3 nucleotides are TGTGCCAGCTCACGCGCGGGGGTAGACAATGAGCAGTTCTTC. It yields the protein CASSRAGVDNEQFF.

This clone was detected only a few times. The chain has TRBV7-9 and TRBJ1-1, with D possibly being TRBD1 (6 bases). V shed 5 bases and J shed 6 bases, with 22 bases lying between them. The CDR3 covers 16 residues. The germline gives CDR1 SEHNR, CDR2 FQNEAQ (reference sequence). CDR3 loop: CASSPIGGRGTAEAFF. The CDR3 nucleotides read TGTGCCAGCAGCCCTATCGGGGGGCGCGGGACCGCTGAAGCTTTCTTT. Supplemented by reference TRBV7-9 and TRBJ1-1, the full variable domain reads DTGVSQNPRHKITKRGQNVTFRCDPISEHNRLYWYRQTLGQGPEFLTYFQNEAQLEKSRLLSDRFSAERPKGSFSTLEIQRTEQGDSAMYLCASSPIGGRGTAEAFFGQGTRLTVV.

This chain connects TRBV5-1 to TRBJ1-6; D is unclear. Trimming shortened V by 0 bases and J by 6 bases, and 10 bases separated the two germline ends. The germline V gene encodes CDR1 SGHRS and CDR2 YFSETQ. This CDR3 comprises 15 residues. The CDR3 nucleotides are TGCGCCAGCAGCTTGGCCTCTGGCTCTAATTCACCCCTCCACTTT. Amino acids: CASSLASGSNSPLHF.

This chain uses TRBV7-3 with TRBJ2-2; no firm D call. Germline V gene data show CDR1 as SGHTA and CDR2 as FQGTGA. V lost 5 bases to trimming and J lost 2 bases, with 3 bases between them. The CDR3 sequence is 12 residues long. For the CDR3, the DNA is TGTGCCAGCAGCCTAAACACCGGGGAGCTGTTTTTT. Its protein product is CASSLNTGELFF.

There are a few counts of this clone. CDR3 sequence reads: CASSQVGQGAYEQYF. In DNA, the CDR3 is TGTGCCAGCAGCCAAGTGGGGCAGGGGGCTTACGAGCAGTACTTC. The chain combines TRBV3-1 (or the pseudogene TRBV3-2) with TRBJ2-7; 8 bases match TRBD1. The germline V gene has CDR1 LGHDT and CDR2 YNNKEL (reference sequence). Trimming took 1 base from V and 4 from J; bases not matched to a gene: 6. The CDR3 length is 15 residues.

The rearrangement links TRBV7-8 to TRBJ2-2; possibly TRBD2 for D (6 bases). Per the germline V gene, CDR1 is SGHVS and CDR2 is FQNEAQ. The length of the CDR3 is 15 residues. Trimming left V 1 base short and J 9 bases short, with 15 bases between. Here the CDR3 DNA reads TGTGCCAGCAGCTTAGTCCCCCAGGGAGGCCGGGAGCTGTTTTTT. Translation gives CASSLVPQGGRELFF.

This chain connects TRBV15 to TRBJ1-1, with a possible D match to TRBD1 (5 bases). The CDR3 totals 15 residues. Germline lookup yields CDR1 LNHNV and CDR2 YYDKDF (reference sequence). V was clipped by 7 bases and J by 1 base, with 16 bases between them. CDR3 bases: TGTGCCACCACCTCGCTAGGGGCGCCGAACACTGAAGCTTTCTTT. Its protein is CATTSLGAPNTEAFF.

This chain connects TRBV5-1 to TRBJ2-1, with D perhaps matching TRBD2 (6 bases). Germline CDR1 and CDR2: SGHRS and YFSETQ. The CDR3 is made up of 15 amino acids. The V end was cut by 0 bases, the J end by 9 bases, with 16 bases between. CDR3 in DNA: TGCGCCAGCAGCTTGGAGGGACTTGGCACGGGTGAGCAGTTCTTC. Translating it yields CASSLEGLGTGEQFF.

DNA of the CDR3: TGCGCCAGCAGCTTGGGGACAGGGAGGACCAAAAACATTCAGTACTTC. Protein product: CASSLGTGRTKNIQYF. The chain uses TRBV5-1 and TRBJ2-4; 8 nucleotides agree with TRBD1. V was pared by 0 bases and J by 2 bases, with 4 bases of the junction left unmatched. Looked up from germline, CDR1 is SGHRS and CDR2 is YFSETQ. The CDR3 contains 16 residues.

The chain carries TRBV29-1 and TRBJ2-7, with D unresolved. Trimming took 1 base from V and 4 from J, leaving 5 bases between them. Germline V gene lookup returns CDR1 SQVTM and CDR2 ANQGSEA. The CDR3 runs to 11 residues. This chain's CDR3 is CSVEGHYEQYF. In nucleotides, the CDR3 is TGCAGCGTTGAAGGACATTACGAGCAGTACTTC.

The rearrangement joins TRBV2 to TRBJ2-2; TRBD2 might be the D (5 bases). Germline V gives CDR1 SNHLY, CDR2 FYNNEI. V lost 6 bases and J 4 bases, leaving 12 bases between the germline ends. This CDR3 has 14 residues. CDR3 sequence reads: CASSLSVATGELFF. CDR3 nucleotides: TGTGCCAGCAGCCTTAGCGTTGCCACCGGGGAGCTGTTTTTT.

This chain joins TRBV27 and TRBJ2-3; 8 nucleotides line up with TRBD1. Germline CDR1 MNHEY, CDR2 SMNVEV (reference sequence). Trimming took 6 bases from V and 1 from J; bases not matched to a gene: 3. The CDR3 extends over 14 amino acids. The CDR3 protein is CASRVTGGTDTQYF. The DNA for the CDR3 is TGTGCCAGCAGGGTGACAGGGGGCACAGATACGCAGTATTTT.

The chain has TRBV19 and TRBJ1-6, with D unclear. CDR1 and CDR2 (germline): LNHDA, SQIVND (reference sequence). V was trimmed by 3 bases and J by 10 bases, leaving 13 bases between them. CDR3 length equals 14 residues. CDR3 amino acids: CASSIGRARSPLHF. CDR3 coding DNA: TGTGCCAGTAGTATCGGGAGGGCTCGGTCACCCCTCCACTTT.

The chain carries TRBV3-1 (or the pseudogene TRBV3-2) and TRBJ2-7, with D tentatively TRBD2 (6 bases). CDR1 is LGHDT and CDR2 is YNNKEL in the germline V gene (reference sequence). Trimming left V 3 bases short and J 9 bases short, with 12 bases between. The CDR3 loop spans 12 amino acids. The CDR3 loop reads CASSHSGDRQYF. CDR3 nucleotides: TGTGCCAGCAGCCACTCGGGGGATCGGCAGTACTTC.

The table lists this clone with a count of one. This chain links TRBV29-1 with TRBJ2-7, with D possibly TRBD2 on 5 matching bases. The CDR3 is 14 residues long. CDR1 SQVTM and CDR2 ANQGSEA come from the germline V gene. Trimming removed 1 base at V and 3 bases at J, with 13 bases between. The CDR3 sequence: CSVEGRGEGYEQYF. CDR3 in DNA: TGCAGCGTTGAAGGGCGAGGTGAGGGCTACGAGCAGTACTTC.

This clone has a single count. This rearrangement joins TRBV6-1 to TRBJ2-7, with 9 bases aligning to TRBD1. The CDR3 runs to 15 residues. The germline CDR1 and CDR2 sequences are MNHNS and SASEGT. V lost 2 bases, J lost 3 bases, and 5 bases stayed unmatched. CDR3 protein: CASSELGTGSYEQYF. For the CDR3, the DNA is TGTGCCAGCAGTGAATTGGGGACAGGGAGCTACGAGCAGTACTTC.

This clone ranks as large. V gene TRBV28 combines with J gene TRBJ2-5; 7 nucleotides agree with TRBD2. J was trimmed by 9 bases and V by 6 bases; bases with no gene match: 16. This CDR3 contains 15 residues. The germline V gene encodes CDR1 MDHEN and CDR2 SYDVKM. CDR3 sequence (DNA): TGTGCCAGCAGCACGTGGGGGGGGAATAGGGAGGCCCAGTACTTC. Translated, it gives CASSTWGGNREAQYF.

The chain is built from TRBV19 and TRBJ2-7; possible D gene TRBD2, 10 bases. From germline, CDR1 is LNHDA and CDR2 SQIVND (reference sequence). The CDR3 has 19 amino acids. V shed 5 bases and J shed 2 bases, with 28 bases lying between them. CDR3 nucleotides: TGTGCCAGTAGTCTTGGGACAGGGCCCGGACTAGCGGAGACCTACGAGCAGTACTTC. Its protein product is CASSLGTGPGLAETYEQYF. The entire variable domain, with the rest obtained from reference TRBV19 and TRBJ2-7, is as follows: DGGITQSPKYLFRKEGQNVTLSCEQNLNHDAMYWYRQDPGQGLRLIYYSQIVNDFQKGDIAEGYSVSREKKESFPLTVTSAQKNPTAFYLCASSLGTGPGLAETYEQYFGPGTRLTVT.

V gene TRBV5-1 combines with J gene TRBJ1-5, with 8 bases lining up with TRBD1. The V gene end was trimmed by 0 bases and the J gene end by 4 bases; junction bases not matched to a gene: 9. The germline gives CDR1 SGHRS, CDR2 YFSETQ. The CDR3 consists of 17 residues. CDR3 sequence: CASSLEGRGQGNQPQHF. CDR3 in DNA: TGCGCCAGCAGCTTGGAGGGCAGGGGGCAAGGGAATCAGCCCCAGCATTTT.